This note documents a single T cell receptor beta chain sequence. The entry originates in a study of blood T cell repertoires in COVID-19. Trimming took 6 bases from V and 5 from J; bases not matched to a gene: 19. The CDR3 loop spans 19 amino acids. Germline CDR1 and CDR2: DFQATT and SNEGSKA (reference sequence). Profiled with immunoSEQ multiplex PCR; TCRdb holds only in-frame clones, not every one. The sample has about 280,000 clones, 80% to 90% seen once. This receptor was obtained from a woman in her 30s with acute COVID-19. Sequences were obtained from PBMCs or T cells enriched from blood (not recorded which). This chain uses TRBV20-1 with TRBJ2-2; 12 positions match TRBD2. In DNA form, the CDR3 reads TGCAGTGCGAGTTCGGACAGGGTGACTAGCGGGAGAGATACCGGGGAGCTGTTTTTT. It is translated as CSASSDRVTSGRDTGELFF.